This passage covers 21 T cell receptor beta chains from one sample sequenced in a study of CD8 T cells in ankylosing spondylitis. TCRdb passed the 5' RACE reads through MiXCR, listing each CDR3 protein once. Among hundreds of thousands of distinct CDR3 sequences listed, 20% to 30% were seen once. Sequencing was performed on blood, either unsorted or a sorted T cell fraction (not recorded which). Every receptor here comes from a male donor with ankylosing spondylitis or in good health (not recorded which).

In this sample, this clonotype turned up a few times. V gene TRBV5-1 combines with J gene TRBJ1-1; D ambiguous. The ends were cut back, 6 bases at V and 4 bases at J, with 16 bases in the middle. This CDR3 has 14 residues. Germline V gene data show CDR1 as SGHRS and CDR2 as YFSETQ. The chain's CDR3 is CASTNSGGSTEAFF. The CDR3 DNA reads TGCGCCAGCACCAATAGTGGAGGGAGCACTGAAGCTTTCTTT.

The chain is built from TRBV12-5 and TRBJ2-1; 9 positions match TRBD1. V shed 2 bases, J shed 15 bases, and the junction held 5 bases outside the gene matches. The CDR3 consists of 12 residues. CDR1 is LGHNT and CDR2 is FRNRAP in the germline V gene. CDR3 nucleotide sequence: TGTGCTAGTGGTTTGACAGGGACAGGGCTGTTCTTC. This encodes CASGLTGTGLFF.

This clonotype was detected only once. The germline gene is not matched at one end of the junction; a read error may be the cause. The chain employs TRBV11-2 and TRBJ2-6, with 8 bases fitting TRBD1. The CDR3 has 20 amino acids. CDR1 and CDR2 (germline): SGHAT, FQNNGV. This CDR3 reads CASILDGQGAVGSGANVLTF. The CDR3 nucleotides are TGTGCCAGCATCTTAGACGGACAGGGCGCGGTCGGCTCTGGGGCCAACGTCCTGACTTTC.

This clonotype has only one observation. The V and J genes are TRBV6-1 and TRBJ2-1, with 9 bases aligning to TRBD1. CDR1 and CDR2 from the germline V gene are MNHNS and SASEGT. The V segment lost 5 bases and the J segment 6 bases; nucleotides outside the gene matches: 14. The CDR3 spans 17 residues. The CDR3 spells CASSRPGTGIAPNEQFF. Here the CDR3 DNA reads TGTGCCAGCAGTCGTCCCGGGACAGGGATTGCCCCCAATGAGCAGTTCTTC.

This clonotype was counted only a few times. The chain is built from TRBV29-1 and TRBJ2-6; D gene ambiguous. CDR3 length equals 14 residues. The germline V gene has CDR1 SQVTM and CDR2 ANQGSEA. V dropped 4 bases and J dropped 0 bases, with 7 bases sitting between them. DNA for the CDR3: TGCAGCGTTGGTAGCAGCTCTGGGGCCAACGTCCTGACTTTC. The encoded protein is CSVGSSSGANVLTF.

This clonotype was detected a few times. The chain uses TRBV11-2 and TRBJ2-2; weak D call: TRBD2 (5 bases). This CDR3 is built from 18 residues. Trimming shortened V by 1 base and J by 7 bases, and 22 bases separated the two germline ends. From germline, CDR1 is SGHAT and CDR2 FQNNGV. The CDR3 sequence: CASSLVVGMGGPDGELFF. CDR3 sequence (DNA): TGTGCCAGCAGCTTAGTTGTCGGGATGGGTGGGCCCGACGGGGAGCTGTTTTTT.

This clonotype was counted only a few times. This may be a read error, as it is one base from a much larger clone. The gene calls are TRBV6-1 and TRBJ2-7, with 9 bases fitting TRBD2. The CDR3 loop spans 14 amino acids. Germline CDR1 reads MNHNS; CDR2 reads SASEGT. The CDR3 sequence: CASNSDLAGGEQCF. Here the CDR3 DNA reads TGTGCCAGCAACTCTGACTTGGCGGGAGGGGAGCAGTGCTTC.

This clonotype was detected only a few times. V is TRBV20-1 and J is TRBJ2-7; D is unclear. Germline CDR1 and CDR2: DFQATT and SNEGSKA (reference sequence). Between the trimmed V and J ends, which lost 7 bases and 5 bases, there was a span of 6 bases. CDR3 length equals 9 residues. Written as DNA, the CDR3 is TGCAGTGTGGCACACGAGCAGTACTTC. This codes for CSVAHEQYF.

This CDR3 reads CASRPSEAYEQYF. In DNA, the CDR3 is TGTGCCAGCAGACCTTCAGAGGCCTACGAGCAGTACTTC. This chain joins TRBV12-3 or TRBV12-4 and TRBJ2-7; D not resolved. Trimming left V 6 bases short and J 2 bases short, with 11 bases between. The CDR3 covers 13 residues.

The rearrangement links TRBV25-1 to TRBJ2-3; D is possibly TRBD2 (6 bases). The CDR3 sequence is 11 residues long. V was shortened by 7 bases and J by 6 bases, with 8 bases between the two germline ends. In germline, CDR1 is MGHDK, CDR2 SYGVNS. CDR3 coding DNA: TGTGCCAGCAAGGGACTGGATACGCAGTATTTT. Protein sequence: CASKGLDTQYF.

In this sample, this clonotype turned up many times. This chain uses TRBV20-1 with TRBJ2-7, with no clear D. Between the trimmed V and J ends, which lost 2 bases and 2 bases, there was a span of 16 bases. Germline V gene sequence: CDR1 DFQATT, CDR2 SNEGSKA (reference sequence). The CDR3 sequence is 15 residues long. In nucleotides, the CDR3 is TGCAGTGCTAGATCGGACCGAGAAAGCCCCTACGAGCAGTACTTC. Its protein is CSARSDRESPYEQYF.

This clonotype was observed at least ten times. This chain joins TRBV7-9 and TRBJ2-1, with a weak D call TRBD1 (5 bases). From germline, CDR1 is SEHNR and CDR2 FQNEAQ (reference sequence). Trimming removed 1 base from V and 2 bases from J, with 12 bases in between. This CDR3 has 16 residues. The CDR3, as DNA: TGTGCCAGCAGCTTAGGTCGCAGGGCCCCCTACAATGAGCAGTTCTTC. This codes for CASSLGRRAPYNEQFF.

This clonotype has only one observation. The chain carries TRBV27 and TRBJ2-7; TRBD2 agrees at 10 bases. The V segment lost 6 bases and the J segment 0 bases; nucleotides outside the gene matches: 8. Germline CDR1 reads MNHEY; CDR2 reads SMNVEV (reference sequence). The CDR3 sequence is 16 residues long. The CDR3 protein is CASRVAGGQSSYEQYF. The CDR3 nucleotides are TGTGCCAGCAGGGTAGCGGGAGGTCAAAGCTCCTACGAGCAGTACTTC.

This clonotype came up many times. The chain has TRBV12-3 or TRBV12-4 and TRBJ1-5; D is perhaps TRBD1 (6 bases). CDR3 size: 15 residues. Trimming took 3 bases from V and 2 from J, leaving 11 bases between them. Here the CDR3 DNA reads TGTGCCAGCAGTTTTGAGGGGGGAGGCAATCAGCCCCAGCATTTT. It translates to CASSFEGGGNQPQHF.

V usage is TRBV4-2 and J usage is TRBJ2-6, with D possibly matching TRBD2 (6 bases). V lost 4 bases and J lost 1, with 11 bases in between. This CDR3 comprises 16 residues. Germline lookup yields CDR1 LGHNA and CDR2 YNFKEQ. CDR3 residues: CASSRDSGSGANVLTF. CDR3 coding DNA: TGTGCCAGCAGCCGCGACAGCGGGTCTGGGGCCAACGTCCTGACTTTC.

The chain uses TRBV10-3 and TRBJ2-7, with 9 bases aligning to TRBD2. V lost 8 bases and J lost 0; bases outside the gene matches: 5. The CDR3 consists of 14 residues. Germline CDR1 and CDR2: ENHRY and SYGVKD. CDR3 bases: TGTGCCATCCAGACTAGCGGTAACTCCTACGAGCAGTACTTC. Encoded protein: CAIQTSGNSYEQYF.

The chain employs TRBV12-3 or TRBV12-4 and TRBJ1-3; D perhaps matches TRBD1 (5 bases). V gave up 2 bases and J gave up 1 base, with 9 bases separating them. This CDR3 is 15 amino acids long. The CDR3 DNA follows: TGTGCCAGCAGTTTAAGGGGATCGTCTGGAAACACCATATATTTT. Translating gives CASSLRGSSGNTIYF.

This clonotype showed up just a few times. The CDR3 nucleotides read TGTGCCAGCAGCTCAGGGGGACGGAATTCACCCCTCCACTTT. Translation: CASSSGGRNSPLHF. The V and J genes are TRBV5-6 and TRBJ1-6; 7 bases map to TRBD1. The length of the CDR3 is 14 residues. Trimming cost V 3 bases and J 7 bases; bases outside gene matches: 4. Germline lookup yields CDR1 SGHDT and CDR2 YYEEEE.

The V call is TRBV6-1, the J call TRBJ2-7; perhaps TRBD1 as D (5 bases). CDR1 and CDR2 from the germline V gene are MNHNS and SASEGT. Trimming shortened V by 5 bases and J by 3 bases, and 14 bases separated the two germline ends. The CDR3 consists of 14 residues. The DNA of the CDR3 is TGTGCCAGCAGTCCCGACAGTTGGAACTACGAGCAGTACTTC. Amino acids: CASSPDSWNYEQYF.

This clonotype has at least ten counts. The chain employs TRBV28 and TRBJ2-7, with TRBD2 as a possible D gene (6 bases). The CDR3 is made up of 17 amino acids. Germline values: CDR1 MDHEN, CDR2 SYDVKM. V lost 3 bases, J lost 7 bases, and 25 bases lay in between. The DNA of the CDR3 is TGTGCCAGCAGTTTCGGGTCGGGGGATTTGCTCCAGGGAGAGCAGTACTTC. It is translated as CASSFGSGDLLQGEQYF.

This clonotype was detected many times. J is TRBJ2-5 and V is TRBV7-2; D might be TRBD1 (5 bases). CDR3 length equals 14 residues. Germline loops: CDR1 SGHTA, CDR2 FQGNSA. The germline V and J ends were trimmed by 2 bases and 5 bases, with 12 bases remaining between them. CDR3 coding DNA: TGTGCCAGCAGCTTAAATCAGGGCTCGGAGACCCAGTACTTC. It codes for CASSLNQGSETQYF. The complete variable domain, with remaining parts taken from reference TRBV7-2 and TRBJ2-5, reads GAGVSQSPSNKVTEKGKDVELRCDPISGHTALYWYRQSLGQGLEFLIYFQGNSAPDKSGLPSDRFSAERTGGSVSTLTIQRTQQEDSAVYLCASSLNQGSETQYFGPGTRLLVL.